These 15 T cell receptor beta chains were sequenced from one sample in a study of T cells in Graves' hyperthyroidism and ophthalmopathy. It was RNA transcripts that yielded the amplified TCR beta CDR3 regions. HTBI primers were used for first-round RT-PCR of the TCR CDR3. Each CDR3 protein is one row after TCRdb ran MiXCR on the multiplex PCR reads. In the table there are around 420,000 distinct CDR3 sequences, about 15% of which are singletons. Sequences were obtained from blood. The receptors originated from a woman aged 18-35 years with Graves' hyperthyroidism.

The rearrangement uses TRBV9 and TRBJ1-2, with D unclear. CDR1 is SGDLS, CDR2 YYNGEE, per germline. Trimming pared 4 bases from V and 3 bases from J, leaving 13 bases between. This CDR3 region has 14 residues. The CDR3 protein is CASSSLLPDYGYTF. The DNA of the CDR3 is TGTGCCAGCAGCTCCCTCCTCCCCGACTATGGCTACACCTTC.

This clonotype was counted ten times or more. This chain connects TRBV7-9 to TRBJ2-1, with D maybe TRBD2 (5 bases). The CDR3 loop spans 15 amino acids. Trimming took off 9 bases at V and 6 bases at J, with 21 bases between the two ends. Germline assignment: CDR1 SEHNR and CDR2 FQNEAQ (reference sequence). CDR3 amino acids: CASRVSGGRPNEQFF. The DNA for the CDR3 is TGTGCCAGTAGGGTGTCAGGCGGGCGGCCCAATGAGCAGTTCTTC.

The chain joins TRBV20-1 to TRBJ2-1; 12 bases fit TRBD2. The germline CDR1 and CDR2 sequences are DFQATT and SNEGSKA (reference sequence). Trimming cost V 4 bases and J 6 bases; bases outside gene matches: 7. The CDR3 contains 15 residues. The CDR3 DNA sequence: TGCAGTGCTACTACCGGGACTAGCGGGTTCAATGAGCAGTTCTTC. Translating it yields CSATTGTSGFNEQFF.

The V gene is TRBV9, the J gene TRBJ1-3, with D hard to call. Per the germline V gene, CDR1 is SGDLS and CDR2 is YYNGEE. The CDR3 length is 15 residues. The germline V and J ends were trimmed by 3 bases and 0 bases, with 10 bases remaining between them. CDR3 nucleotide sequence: TGTGCCAGCAGCGCCTCAGACTACTCTGGAAACACCATATATTTT. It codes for CASSASDYSGNTIYF.

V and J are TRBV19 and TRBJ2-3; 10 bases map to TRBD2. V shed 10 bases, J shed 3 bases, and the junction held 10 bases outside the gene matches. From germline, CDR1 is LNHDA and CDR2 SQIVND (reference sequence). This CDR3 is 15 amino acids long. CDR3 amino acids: CATRGVAGGTDTQYF. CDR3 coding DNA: TGTGCCACCCGAGGTGTAGCGGGAGGAACAGATACGCAGTATTTT.

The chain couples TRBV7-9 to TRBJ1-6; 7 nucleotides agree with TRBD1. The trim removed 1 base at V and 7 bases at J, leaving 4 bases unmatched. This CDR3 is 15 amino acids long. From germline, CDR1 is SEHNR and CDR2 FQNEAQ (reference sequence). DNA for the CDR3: TGTGCCAGCAGCTTAGGGGACAGAGGGAATTCACCCCTCCACTTT. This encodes CASSLGDRGNSPLHF.

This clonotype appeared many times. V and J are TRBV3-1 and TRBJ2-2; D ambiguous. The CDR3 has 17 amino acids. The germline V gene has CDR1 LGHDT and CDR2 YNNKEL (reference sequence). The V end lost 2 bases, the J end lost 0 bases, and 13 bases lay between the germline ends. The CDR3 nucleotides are TGTGCCAGCAGCCAACCTACCCACCCATCGAACACCGGGGAGCTGTTTTTT. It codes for CASSQPTHPSNTGELFF. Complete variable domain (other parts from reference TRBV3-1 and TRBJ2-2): DTAVSQTPKYLVTQMGNDKSIKCEQNLGHDTMYWYKQDSKKFLKIMFSYNNKELIINETVPNRFSPKSPDKAHLNLHINSLELGDSAVYFCASSQPTHPSNTGELFFGEGSRLTVL.

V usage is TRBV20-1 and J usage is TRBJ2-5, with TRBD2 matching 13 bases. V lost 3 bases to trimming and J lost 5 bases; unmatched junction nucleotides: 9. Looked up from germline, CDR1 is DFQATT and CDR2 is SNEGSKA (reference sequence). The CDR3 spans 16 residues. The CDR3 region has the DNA TGCAGTGCTAGCTTCGGACTAGCGGGAGTGGTGGAGACCCAGTACTTC. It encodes CSASFGLAGVVETQYF.

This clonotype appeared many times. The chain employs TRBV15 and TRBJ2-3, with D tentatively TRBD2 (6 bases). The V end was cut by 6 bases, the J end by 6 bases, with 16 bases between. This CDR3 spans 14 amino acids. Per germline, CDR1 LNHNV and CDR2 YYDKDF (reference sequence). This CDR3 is CATSGGVSGDTQYF. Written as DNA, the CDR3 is TGTGCCACCAGTGGAGGGGTCAGCGGGGATACGCAGTATTTT.

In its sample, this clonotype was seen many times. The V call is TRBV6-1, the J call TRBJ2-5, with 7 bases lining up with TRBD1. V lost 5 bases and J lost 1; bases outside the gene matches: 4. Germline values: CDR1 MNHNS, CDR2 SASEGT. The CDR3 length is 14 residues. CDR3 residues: CASSSWTGQETQYF. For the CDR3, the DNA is TGTGCCAGCAGTTCCTGGACAGGCCAAGAGACCCAGTACTTC.

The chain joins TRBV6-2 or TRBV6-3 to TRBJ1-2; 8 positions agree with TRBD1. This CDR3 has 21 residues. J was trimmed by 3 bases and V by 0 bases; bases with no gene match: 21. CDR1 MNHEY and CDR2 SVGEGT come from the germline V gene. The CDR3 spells CASSYSDGTGVSRTADYGYTF. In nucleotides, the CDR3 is TGTGCCAGCAGTTACTCGGACGGGACAGGTGTCTCCCGGACCGCAGACTATGGCTACACCTTC.

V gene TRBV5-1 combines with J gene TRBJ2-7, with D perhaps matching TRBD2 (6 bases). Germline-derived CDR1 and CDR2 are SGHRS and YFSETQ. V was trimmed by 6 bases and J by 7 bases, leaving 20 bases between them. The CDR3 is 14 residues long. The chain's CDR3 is CASKTTGTSSEQYF. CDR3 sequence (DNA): TGCGCCAGCAAGACTACCGGGACTTCCTCGGAGCAGTACTTC.

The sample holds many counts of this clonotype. The CDR3 is CASSLGQGTFNEQFF. DNA for the CDR3: TGTGCCAGCAGCTTGGGGCAGGGAACCTTCAATGAGCAGTTCTTC. The J gene is TRBJ2-1, the V gene TRBV7-9, with D possibly TRBD1 on 5 matching bases. With 3 bases removed from V and 6 bases from J, the gap between germline ends came to 15 bases. Germline CDR1 is SEHNR and CDR2 is FQNEAQ (reference sequence). This CDR3 contains 15 residues.

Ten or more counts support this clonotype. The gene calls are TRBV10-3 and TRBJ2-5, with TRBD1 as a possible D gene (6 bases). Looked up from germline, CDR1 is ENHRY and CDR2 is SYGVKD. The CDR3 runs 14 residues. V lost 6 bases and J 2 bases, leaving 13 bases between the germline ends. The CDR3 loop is CAISGTTDQETQYF. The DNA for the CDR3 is TGTGCCATCAGCGGGACAACAGATCAAGAGACCCAGTACTTC.

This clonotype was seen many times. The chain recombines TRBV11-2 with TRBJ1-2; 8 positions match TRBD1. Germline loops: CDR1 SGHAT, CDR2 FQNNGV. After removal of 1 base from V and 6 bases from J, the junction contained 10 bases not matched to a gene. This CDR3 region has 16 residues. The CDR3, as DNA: TGTGCCAGCAGCTTAGTGGCGTCAGGGGGCGCAAATGGCTACACCTTC. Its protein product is CASSLVASGGANGYTF.